A single sample is the source of the 7 T cell receptor beta chains below, sequenced in a study of CD8+ T cells in alopecia areata. Once RNA had been extracted, it was reverse transcribed into cDNA to act as the sequencing template. TCRdb's table, derived via immunoSEQ multiplex PCR, lists solely in-frame clones and lacks some. This table holds tens of thousands of clones, approximately 61% found once. The specimen comprised CD8+ T cells sorted from blood, sampled at week 0. The source of these receptors is a human donor with alopecia areata.

A few counts support this clone. The chain uses TRBV2 and TRBJ2-6; D might be TRBD1 (6 bases). The CDR3 covers 14 residues. The germline CDR1 and CDR2 sequences are SNHLY and FYNNEI. Trimming removed 5 bases at V and 2 bases at J, with 7 bases between. The CDR3 DNA reads TGTGCCAGCAGTTACAGGGCTGGGGCCAACGTCCTGACTTTC. Amino acid sequence: CASSYRAGANVLTF.

In this sample, this clone turned up once. The chain recombines TRBV29-1 with TRBJ2-1; unclear D gene. The length of the CDR3 is 11 residues. Germline V gene lookup returns CDR1 SQVTM and CDR2 ANQGSEA. V was trimmed by 3 bases and J by 7 bases, leaving 7 bases between them. Here the CDR3 reads CSVDGSNEQFF. CDR3 DNA: TGCAGCGTTGATGGTAGTAATGAGCAGTTCTTC.

The chain carries TRBV11-2 and TRBJ2-1; D may be TRBD2 (5 bases). From germline, CDR1 is SGHAT and CDR2 FQNNGV. V shed 4 bases and J shed 0 bases, with 10 bases lying between them. The CDR3 sequence is 15 residues long. The CDR3 bases are TGTGCCAGCAGCTACACCGGGGACTCCTACAATGAGCAGTTCTTC. It codes for CASSYTGDSYNEQFF.

The chain recombines TRBV9 with TRBJ2-7; 8 nucleotides agree with TRBD1. V shed 3 bases and J 2 bases; nucleotides not matched to a gene: 10. The germline gives CDR1 SGDLS, CDR2 YYNGEE. This CDR3 comprises 16 residues. The CDR3 DNA reads TGTGCCAGCAGCGCCGAAAGCAGGACAGGGACCTACGAGCAGTACTTC. The encoded protein is CASSAESRTGTYEQYF.

This sequence joins TRBV5-1 and TRBJ2-7; no definite D call. Germline lookup yields CDR1 SGHRS and CDR2 YFSETQ. Trimming removed 0 bases from V and 0 bases from J, with 7 bases in between. The CDR3 spans 14 residues. The CDR3 spells CASSLAESSYEQYF. The CDR3, as DNA: TGCGCCAGCAGCTTGGCAGAAAGCTCCTACGAGCAGTACTTC.

The gene calls are TRBV14 and TRBJ1-1, with D tentatively TRBD1 (6 bases). Per germline, CDR1 SGHDN and CDR2 FVKESK. The V gene lost 3 bases and the J gene lost 6 bases, with 20 bases spanning the gap. The CDR3 length is 16 residues. For the CDR3, the DNA is TGTGCCAGCAGCCATCAGGCGGGGGGCCTGTTTCCTGAAGCTTTCTTT. This encodes CASSHQAGGLFPEAFF.

This chain connects TRBV7-9 to TRBJ1-1; D is uncertain. Germline values: CDR1 SEHNR, CDR2 FQNEAQ (reference sequence). Trimming stripped 3 bases from V and 3 bases from J, with 8 bases between. The CDR3 runs 13 residues. The CDR3 DNA sequence: TGTGCCAGCAGCTTCACGAGGGACACTGAAGCTTTCTTT. Translating it yields CASSFTRDTEAFF.